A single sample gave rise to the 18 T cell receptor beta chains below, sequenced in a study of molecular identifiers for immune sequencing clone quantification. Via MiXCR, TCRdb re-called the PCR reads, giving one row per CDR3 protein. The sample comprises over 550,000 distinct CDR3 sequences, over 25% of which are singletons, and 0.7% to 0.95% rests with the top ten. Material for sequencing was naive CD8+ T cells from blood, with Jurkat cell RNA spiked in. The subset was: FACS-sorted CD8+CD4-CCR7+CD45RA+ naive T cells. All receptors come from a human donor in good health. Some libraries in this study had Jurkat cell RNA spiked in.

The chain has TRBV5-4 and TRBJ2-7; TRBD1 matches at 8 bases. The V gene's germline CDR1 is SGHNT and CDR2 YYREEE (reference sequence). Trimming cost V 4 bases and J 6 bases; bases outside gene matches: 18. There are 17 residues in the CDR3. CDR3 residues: CASSTALGDRSLTEQYF. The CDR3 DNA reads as TGTGCCAGCAGCACCGCCCTCGGGGACAGGAGTTTAACCGAGCAGTACTTC.

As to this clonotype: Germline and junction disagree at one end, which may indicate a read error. CDR3 loop: CASSYSVTSNYSEQFF. CDR3 bases: TGTGCCAGCAGTTACTCGGTGACTAGCAACTACAGTGAGCAGTTCTTC. V and J are TRBV6-5 and TRBJ2-1; TRBD2 agrees at 7 bases. The germline V gene has CDR1 MNHEY and CDR2 SVGAGI. There are 16 residues in the CDR3.

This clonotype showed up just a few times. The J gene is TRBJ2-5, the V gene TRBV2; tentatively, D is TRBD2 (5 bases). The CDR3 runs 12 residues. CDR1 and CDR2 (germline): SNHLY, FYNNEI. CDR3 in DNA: TGTGGCGGGTCCGAGGGACAAGAGACCCAGTACTTC. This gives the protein CGGSEGQETQYF. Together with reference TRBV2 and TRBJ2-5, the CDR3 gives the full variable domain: EPEVTQTPSHQVTQMGQEVILRCVPISNHLYFYWYRQILGQKVEFLVSFYNNEISEKSEIFDDQFSVERPDGSNFTLKIRSTKLEDSAMYFCGGSEGQETQYFGPGTRLLVL.

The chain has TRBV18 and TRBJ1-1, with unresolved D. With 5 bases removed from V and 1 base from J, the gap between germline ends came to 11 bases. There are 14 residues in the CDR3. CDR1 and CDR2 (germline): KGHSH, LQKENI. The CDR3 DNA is TGTGCCAGCTCAAACGGCGAGACGAACACTGAAGCTTTCTTT. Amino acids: CASSNGETNTEAFF.

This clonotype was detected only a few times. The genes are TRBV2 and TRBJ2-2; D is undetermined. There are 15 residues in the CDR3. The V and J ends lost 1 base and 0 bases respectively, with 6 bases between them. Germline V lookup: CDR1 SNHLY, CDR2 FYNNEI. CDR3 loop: CASSEDPANTGELFF. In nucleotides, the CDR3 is TGTGCCAGCAGTGAAGACCCGGCGAACACCGGGGAGCTGTTTTTT.

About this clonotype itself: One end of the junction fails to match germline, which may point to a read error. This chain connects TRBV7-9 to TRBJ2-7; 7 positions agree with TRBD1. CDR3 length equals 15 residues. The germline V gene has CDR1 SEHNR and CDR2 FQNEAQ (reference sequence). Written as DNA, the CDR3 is TGTGCCAGCAGACCAACTACAGGGGAATTTTACGAGCAGTGCTTC. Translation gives CASRPTTGEFYEQCF.

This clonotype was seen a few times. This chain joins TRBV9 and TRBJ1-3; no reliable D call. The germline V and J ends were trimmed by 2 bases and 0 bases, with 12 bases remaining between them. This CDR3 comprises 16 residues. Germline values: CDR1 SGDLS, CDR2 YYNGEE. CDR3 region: CASSVSSVNSGNTIYF. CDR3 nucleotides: TGTGCCAGCAGCGTGTCGTCAGTGAACTCTGGAAACACCATATATTTT.

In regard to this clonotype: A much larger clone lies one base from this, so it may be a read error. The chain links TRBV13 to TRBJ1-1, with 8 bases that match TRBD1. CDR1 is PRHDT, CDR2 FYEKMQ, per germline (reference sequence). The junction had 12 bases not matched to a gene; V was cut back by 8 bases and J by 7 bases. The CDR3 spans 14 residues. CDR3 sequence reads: CASCPQDRGFEAFF. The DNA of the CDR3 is TGTGCCAGCTGCCCCCAAGACAGGGGATTTGAAGCTTTCTTT.

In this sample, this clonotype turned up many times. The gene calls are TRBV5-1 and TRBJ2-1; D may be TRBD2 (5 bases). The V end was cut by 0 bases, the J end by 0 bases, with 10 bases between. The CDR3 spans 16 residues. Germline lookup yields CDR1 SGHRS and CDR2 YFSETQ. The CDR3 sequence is CASSLDLGSSYNEQFF. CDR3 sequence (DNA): TGCGCCAGCAGCTTGGATCTGGGGAGCTCCTACAATGAGCAGTTCTTC.

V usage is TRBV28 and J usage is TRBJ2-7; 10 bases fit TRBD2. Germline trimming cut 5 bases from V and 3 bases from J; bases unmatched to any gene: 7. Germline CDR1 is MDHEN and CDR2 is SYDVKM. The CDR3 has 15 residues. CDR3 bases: TGTGCCAGCAGTCTTACCTGGACTAGCGGCTACGAGCAGTACTTC. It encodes CASSLTWTSGYEQYF.

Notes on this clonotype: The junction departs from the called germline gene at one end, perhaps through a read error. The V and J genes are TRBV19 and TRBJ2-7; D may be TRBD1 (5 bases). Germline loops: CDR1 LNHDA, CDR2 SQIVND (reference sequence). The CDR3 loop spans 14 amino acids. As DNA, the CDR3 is TGTGCCAGTGGTATGGTAGGGGCCACCTACGAGCAGTACTTC. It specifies CASGMVGATYEQYF.

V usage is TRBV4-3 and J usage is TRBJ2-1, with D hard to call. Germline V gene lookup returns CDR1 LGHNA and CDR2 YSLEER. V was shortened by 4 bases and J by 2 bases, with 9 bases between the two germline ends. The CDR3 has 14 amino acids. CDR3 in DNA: TGCGCCAGCAGCCCGGTAGGAGCCTACAATGAGCAGTTCTTC. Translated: CASSPVGAYNEQFF.

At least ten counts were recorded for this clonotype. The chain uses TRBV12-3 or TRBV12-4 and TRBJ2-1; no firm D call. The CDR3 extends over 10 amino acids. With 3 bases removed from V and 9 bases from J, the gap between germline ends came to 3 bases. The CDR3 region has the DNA TGTGCCAGCAGTTTCAGTGAGCAGTTCTTC. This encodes CASSFSEQFF.

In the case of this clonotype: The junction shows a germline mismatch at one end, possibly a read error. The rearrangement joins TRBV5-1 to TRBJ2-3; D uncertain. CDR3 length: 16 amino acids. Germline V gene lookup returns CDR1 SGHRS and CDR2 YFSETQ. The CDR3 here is CASSLTRKSSIDTQYF. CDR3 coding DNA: TGCGCCAGCAGCTTGACGAGAAAAAGTAGCATAGATACGCAGTATTTT.

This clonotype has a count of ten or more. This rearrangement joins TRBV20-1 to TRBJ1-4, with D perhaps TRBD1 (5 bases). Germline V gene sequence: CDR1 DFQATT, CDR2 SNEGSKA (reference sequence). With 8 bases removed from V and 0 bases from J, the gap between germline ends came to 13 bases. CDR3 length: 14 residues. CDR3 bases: TGCAGTACGCGGTGGGACGCAACTAATGAAAAACTGTTTTTT. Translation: CSTRWDATNEKLFF.

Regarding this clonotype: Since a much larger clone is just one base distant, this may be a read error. This CDR3 is CSGKDQGGYQPQHF. The CDR3 DNA reads as TGCAGTGGGAAGGATCAGGGAGGCTATCAGCCCCAGCATTTT. The genes are TRBV20-1 and TRBJ1-5; maybe TRBD1 (5 bases). This CDR3 region has 14 residues. Germline values: CDR1 DFQATT, CDR2 SNEGSKA (reference sequence). Trimming removed 7 bases at V and 5 bases at J, with 18 bases between.

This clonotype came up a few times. The CDR3 DNA reads as TGTGCCAGCAGTTTAAATGTGACGCCCCAGCATTTT. Translation: CASSLNVTPQHF. The chain joins TRBV28 to TRBJ1-5; D gene uncertain. Trimming cost V 2 bases and J 9 bases, with 8 bases left between them. The CDR3 is made up of 12 amino acids. Per germline, CDR1 MDHEN and CDR2 SYDVKM.

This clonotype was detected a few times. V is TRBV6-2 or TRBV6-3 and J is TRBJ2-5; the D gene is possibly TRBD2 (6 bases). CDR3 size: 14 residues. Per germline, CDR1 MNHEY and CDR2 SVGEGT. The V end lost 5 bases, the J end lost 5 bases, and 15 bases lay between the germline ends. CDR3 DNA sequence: TGTGCCAGCAGTGAACTAGCTTTTGAGGAGACCCAGTACTTC. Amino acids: CASSELAFEETQYF.